The entry below gives a single TCR beta chain sequence along with its context. Its antigen remains unidentified. This sample stems from a study of CD4 T cells in relation to SARS-CoV-2 and coronaviruses. Study-wide context: Shared crossreactive spike epitopes were mapped to their HLA restriction. Study outcomes and limitations: About 65% of donors had memory CD4+ clonotypes crossrecognizing SARS-CoV-2 and common cold coronavirus spike. Crossreactive clones expanded significantly less to SARS-CoV-2 than monoreactive clones.

Assay: immunoSEQ multiplex PCR; the TCRdb copy retains only in-frame clones and omits some. The sample carries under 25,000 clones, more than 70% recorded once. Before the COVID-19 pandemic, during about 2010-2018, CD4+ T cells were taken from unexposed donors. CD4+ T cells were isolated from the cells after around 11 days of culture. There are 11 residues in the CDR3. Trimming shortened V by 5 bases and J by 8 bases, and 9 bases separated the two germline ends. From germline, CDR1 is LGHDT and CDR2 YNNKEL (reference sequence). V and J are TRBV3-1 (or the pseudogene TRBV3-2) and TRBJ1-2; D remains unclear. The sequence derives from a human donor in good health. Input material: CD4+ T cells from PBMCs, cultured in vitro. This CDR3 is CASSDSGGYTF. The CDR3 DNA reads TGTGCCAGCAGCGATTCAGGAGGCTACACCTTC.